These 18 T cell receptor beta chains came from one sample sequenced in a study of cytomegalovirus exposure and HLA in healthy donors (TCRdb year 2017). The library was obtained by the immunoSEQ multiplex PCR assay. For the multiplex PCR, a mixture combining 60 forward primers for TCR Vbeta segments and 13 reverse primers for TCR Jbeta segments was used. TCRdb re-hosts the immuneACCESS table, in-frame sequences only. Its copies lack some clones; in the studies checked, an unresolved V gene accounts for under half of them, and the cause for the rest is not known. The sample table records approximately 100,000 clones; about three quarters of these occur just once. 5% to 6.5% of the sample is in the top ten clones. Sequences were obtained from PBMCs. These receptors were obtained from a woman between 18 and 30 years old in good health and CMV-seropositive.

The CDR3 DNA is TGCAGCGTTGAAGATTCCGTGCAGGGCCGGGCGGGAGGGCCTTTCCGGCAGTACTTC. Protein product: CSVEDSVQGRAGGPFRQYF. The chain has TRBV29-1 and TRBJ2-7; 9 nucleotides line up with TRBD2. CDR1 is SQVTM, CDR2 ANQGSEA, per germline. V dropped 0 bases and J dropped 9; count of bases not matched to a gene: 24. The CDR3 length is 19 residues.

The gene calls are TRBV19 and TRBJ1-5, with 7 bases fitting TRBD1. The V gene's germline CDR1 is LNHDA and CDR2 SQIVND (reference sequence). The CDR3 totals 15 residues. Unmatched junction bases numbered 5, after V lost 3 bases and J lost 3 bases. The chain's CDR3 is CASSIATGYNQPQHF. The CDR3 nucleotides read TGTGCCAGTAGTATCGCGACAGGGTACAATCAGCCCCAGCATTTT.

This sequence joins TRBV7-6 and TRBJ1-4; unclear D gene. V was trimmed by 5 bases and J by 10 bases, leaving 11 bases between them. This CDR3 contains 12 residues. Germline V gene sequence: CDR1 SGHVS, CDR2 FNYEAQ. CDR3 sequence reads: CASSITLGKLFF. CDR3 sequence (DNA): TGTGCCAGCAGCATTACCCTAGGAAAACTGTTTTTT.

The chain recombines TRBV19 with TRBJ1-2; D perhaps matches TRBD1 (6 bases). There are 13 residues in the CDR3. Trimming pared 5 bases from V and 4 bases from J, leaving 11 bases between. Germline CDR1 LNHDA, CDR2 SQIVND (reference sequence). Here the CDR3 DNA reads TGTGCCAGTAGTGGGGACACCGGCTATGGCTACACCTTC. Its protein product is CASSGDTGYGYTF.

The chain couples TRBV28 to TRBJ1-2; TRBD1 matches 7 bases. The CDR3 loop spans 14 amino acids. CDR1 and CDR2 (germline): MDHEN, SYDVKM. Trimming took 3 bases from V and 4 from J; bases not matched to a gene: 5. CDR3 DNA sequence: TGTGCCAGCAGTTTTGAACAGGGGAGCTATGGCTACACCTTC. It translates to CASSFEQGSYGYTF.

Details on this clone: The sample has other DNA sequences that encode this CDR3 too. The chain carries TRBV7-2 and TRBJ1-5; possibly TRBD1 for D (6 bases). V lost 5 bases and J lost 3, with 11 bases in between. Germline V gives CDR1 SGHTA, CDR2 FQGNSA. The CDR3 sequence is 14 residues long. This CDR3 reads CASSAGQFNQPQHF. The CDR3 DNA reads as TGTGCCAGCAGCGCTGGACAGTTCAATCAGCCCCAGCATTTT.

The V call is TRBV7-2, the J call TRBJ2-7, with no clear D. The germline gives CDR1 SGHTA, CDR2 FQGNSA. The CDR3 extends over 11 amino acids. V was trimmed by 4 bases and J by 7 bases, leaving 8 bases between them. The CDR3 DNA reads TGTGCCAGCAGCTATCACAAGGAGCAGTACTTC. This sequence encodes CASSYHKEQYF.

The count of this clone is one. V usage is TRBV2 and J usage is TRBJ2-7, with 13 bases matching TRBD2. The V gene end was trimmed by 7 bases and the J gene end by 3 bases; junction bases not matched to a gene: 9. The CDR3 totals 16 residues. The germline V gene encodes CDR1 SNHLY and CDR2 FYNNEI. The CDR3 DNA sequence: TGTGCCAGCACCTTAGGACTAGCGGGAGATGGCTACGAGCAGTACTTC. Translating gives CASTLGLAGDGYEQYF.

This clone has just one count. The chain has TRBV2 and TRBJ2-7; D is unclear. Germline lookup yields CDR1 SNHLY and CDR2 FYNNEI. V was shortened by 6 bases and J by 4 bases, with 7 bases between the two germline ends. The CDR3 runs 11 residues. DNA for the CDR3: TGTGCCAGCAGCCCCATTTACGAGCAGTACTTC. Its translation is CASSPIYEQYF.

The chain employs TRBV5-1 and TRBJ2-5; D possibly corresponds to TRBD2 (6 bases). V was clipped by 1 base and J by 5 bases, with 15 bases between them. This CDR3 has 15 residues. CDR1 and CDR2 from the germline V gene are SGHRS and YFSETQ. The CDR3 coding sequence is TGCGCCAGCAGCTTGATCCCCGGGAGTCTTGAGACCCAGTACTTC. It specifies CASSLIPGSLETQYF. Together with reference TRBV5-1 and TRBJ2-5, the CDR3 gives the full variable domain: KAGVTQTPRYLIKTRGQQVTLSCSPISGHRSVSWYQQTPGQGLQFLFEYFSETQRNKGNFPGRFSGRQFSNSRSEMNVSTLELGDSALYLCASSLIPGSLETQYFGPGTRLLVL.

There are a few counts of this clone. The rearrangement joins TRBV14 to TRBJ2-5; tentative D call: TRBD1 (5 bases). Germline V gene sequence: CDR1 SGHDN, CDR2 FVKESK. Trimming shortened V by 4 bases and J by 4 bases, and 10 bases separated the two germline ends. This CDR3 is built from 13 residues. The CDR3: CASSPGFRETQYF. The DNA of the CDR3 is TGTGCCAGCAGCCCAGGGTTCCGAGAGACCCAGTACTTC. Together with reference TRBV14 and TRBJ2-5, the CDR3 gives the full variable domain: EAGVTQFPSHSVIEKGQTVTLRCDPISGHDNLYWYRRVMGKEIKFLLHFVKESKQDESGMPNNRFLAERTGGTYSTLKVQPAELEDSGVYFCASSPGFRETQYFGPGTRLLVL.

The chain has TRBV11-2 and TRBJ2-7; D is possibly TRBD1 (5 bases). This CDR3 is 13 amino acids long. The germline CDR1 and CDR2 sequences are SGHAT and FQNNGV. V was clipped by 3 bases and J by 4 bases, with 10 bases between them. CDR3 bases: TGTGCCAGCAGCTTCCAGGGATATTACGAGCAGTACTTC. It codes for CASSFQGYYEQYF. Supplemented by reference TRBV11-2 and TRBJ2-7, the full variable domain reads EAGVAQSPRYKIIEKRQSVAFWCNPISGHATLYWYQQILGQGPKLLIQFQNNGVVDDSQLPKDRFSAERLKGVDSTLKIQPAKLEDSAVYLCASSFQGYYEQYFGPGTRLTVT.

This chain uses TRBV4-1 with TRBJ1-5; maybe TRBD1 (6 bases). Germline CDR1 and CDR2: MGHRA and YSYEKL. Trimming took off 1 base at V and 4 bases at J, with 8 bases between the two ends. The CDR3 runs 14 residues. CDR3 residues: CASSQAQGNQPQHF. CDR3 DNA: TGCGCCAGCAGCCAAGCCCAGGGGAATCAGCCCCAGCATTTT.

The rearrangement uses TRBV10-1 and TRBJ2-7; 10 nucleotides line up with TRBD2. The CDR3 sequence is 15 residues long. Trimming removed 5 bases from V and 1 base from J; junction bases left unmatched: 5. Germline assignment: CDR1 WNHNN and CDR2 SYGVQD (reference sequence). Here the CDR3 reads CASSSLAGLSYEQYF. CDR3 in DNA: TGCGCCAGCAGTTCACTAGCGGGACTTTCCTACGAGCAGTACTTC.

The chain combines TRBV20-1 with TRBJ2-1, with D unresolved. Germline-derived CDR1 and CDR2 are DFQATT and SNEGSKA (reference sequence). V lost 6 bases and J lost 5, with 5 bases in between. The CDR3 length is 10 residues. The CDR3 loop is CSADNNEQFF. The CDR3 nucleotides are TGCAGTGCAGACAACAATGAGCAGTTCTTC.

This clone has just one count. Relative to the germline gene, one junction end is altered; a read error may explain this. In the same sample, other DNA sequences code for this CDR3. This chain joins TRBV4-1 and TRBJ2-3, with 8 bases aligning to TRBD2. The CDR3 consists of 14 residues. Germline V gene data show CDR1 as MGHRA and CDR2 as YSYEKL. The CDR3 reads CASSLAGTTDTQYF. The CDR3 nucleotides read TGCGCCAGCAGCCTAGCGGGGACCACAGATACGCAGTATTTC.

The chain carries TRBV11-2 and TRBJ2-7; no clear D. The ends were cut back, 2 bases at V and 2 bases at J, with 7 bases in the middle. CDR3 size: 13 residues. Per germline, CDR1 SGHAT and CDR2 FQNNGV. The CDR3 sequence: CASSLPGPYEQYF. The DNA of the CDR3 is TGTGCCAGCAGCTTACCTGGGCCCTACGAGCAGTACTTC.

The rearrangement links TRBV5-8 to TRBJ2-2; D gene unclear. This CDR3 is built from 15 residues. Per the germline V gene, CDR1 is SGHTS and CDR2 is YDEGEE. Trimming stripped 0 bases from V and 6 bases from J, with 12 bases between. The CDR3 sequence: CASSLVGPNPGELFF. CDR3 sequence (DNA): TGTGCCAGCAGCTTGGTTGGGCCAAATCCCGGGGAGCTGTTTTTT. The whole variable domain, filled in from reference TRBV5-8 and TRBJ2-2, reads EAGVTQSPTHLIKTRGQQATLRCSPISGHTSVYWYQQALGLGLQFLLWYDEGEERNRGNFPPRFSGRQFPNYSSELNVNALELEDSALYLCASSLVGPNPGELFFGEGSRLTVL.